This T cell receptor beta chain was sequenced for a study of HIV-infected patients and healthy controls. Study-wide background: The CD4:CD8 ratio increased slightly in early therapy, but CD8 counts showed no consistent change.

Follow-up blood was drawn about 14 weeks, roughly three months, after antiretroviral therapy began. Whole blood was used without fractionation, so all unsorted peripheral T cells were included. This clonotype is judged medium-sized (0.01 to 0.1%). The antigen is unknown. The CDR3 has 16 residues. CDR1 and CDR2 (germline): SGHVS, FQNEAQ. With 2 bases clipped from V and 2 bases from J, the junction kept 7 bases outside the gene matches. Study-level points and caveats: HIV-infected patients shared fewer CDR3 sequences between individuals than healthy controls.

Alpha and beta constant-region primers primed reverse transcription of about 0.5 ug RNA. Using multiplexing indices, alpha and beta chain libraries were generated apart by chain-specific third strand synthesis. Priming off the SP2 site generated the second strand. The library had 12-nucleotide molecular identifiers formed by two random hexamers joined together. TCRdb passed the 5' RACE reads through MiXCR, listing each CDR3 protein once. There are some 6,500 distinct CDR3 sequences in the sample; less than 9.5% occur only once, and approximately 15% lies in the top ten. The specimen was blood, collected during antiretroviral therapy. This chain joins TRBV7-8 and TRBJ2-3; TRBD2 matches 7 bases. The sequence derives from an adult with HIV infection. CDR3 residues: CASSLSGLAVTDTQYF. The CDR3 DNA reads TGTGCCAGCAGCTTAAGTGGGCTAGCGGTCACAGATACGCAGTATTTT. The full variable domain, in which reference TRBV7-8 and TRBJ2-3 provide the parts outside the CDR3, is GAGVSQSPRYKVAKRGQDVALRCDPISGHVSLFWYQQALGQGPEFLTYFQNEAQLDKSGLPSDRFFAERPEGSVSTLKIQRTQQEDSAVYLCASSLSGLAVTDTQYFGPGTRLTVL.